This T cell receptor beta chain derives from a study of T cell repertoires in cytomegalovirus infection. Study background: Indications came from public TCR beta signatures; they pointed to CMV infection and to a matching HLA type.

Overall study findings and caveats: CMV carriers with the relevant HLA were identified by cumulative public TCR beta family frequency.

Via MiXCR, TCRdb re-called the reads, giving one row per CDR3 protein. The sample carries more than 95,000 distinct CDR3 sequences, around 30% recorded once. Trimming removed 0 bases at V and 5 bases at J, with 13 bases between. The CDR3 sequence is 14 residues long. Germline V gives CDR1 DFQATT, CDR2 SNEGSKA (reference sequence). This clonotype showed up many times. What it recognizes is unknown. This receptor was obtained from a human donor in good health (CMV status not recorded). Some clones in this sample may be carry-over from other donors' samples. The chain has TRBV20-1 and TRBJ2-5; the D gene is possibly TRBD1 (6 bases). This specimen was CD8+ T cells from cultured PBMCs, taken from culture after CMV antigen stimulation. CDR3 protein: CSARDVRGFETQYF. The CDR3 DNA reads TGCAGTGCTAGAGATGTCAGGGGCTTCGAGACCCAGTACTTC.